One and the same sample provided the 30 T cell receptor beta chains below, sequenced in a study of vaccination effects on CD4 cells after COVID-19. Data came from immunoSEQ multiplex PCR; TCRdb stores just in-frame clones and leaves some out. This table holds over 45,000 clones, around 67% found once. Around day 10 of culture, CD4+ T cells were separated out. No antigen has been assigned to these receptors. This sample comprised CD4+ T cells from PBMCs cultured without peptide, obtained before COVID-19 vaccination. The receptors derive from a human donor who received a COVID-19 vaccine.

This sequence joins TRBV5-4 and TRBJ2-3; possibly TRBD2 for D (6 bases). V lost 4 bases to trimming and J lost 2 bases, with 14 bases between them. CDR1 is SGHNT, CDR2 YYREEE, per germline (reference sequence). The CDR3 is made up of 15 amino acids. CDR3 in amino acids: CASSRDSPFTDTQYF. The CDR3 coding sequence is TGTGCCAGCAGCCGGGACTCCCCCTTCACAGATACGCAGTATTTT.

This clone was found a few times. The chain joins TRBV28 to TRBJ2-5; D perhaps matches TRBD2 (7 bases). Germline V gene data show CDR1 as MDHEN and CDR2 as SYDVKM. The CDR3 is 15 residues long. The V gene lost 2 bases and the J gene lost 3 bases, with 13 bases spanning the gap. CDR3 in DNA: TGTGCCAGCAGTTTAAGGGGGGGCGCGAAAGAGACCCAGTACTTC. It yields the protein CASSLRGGAKETQYF.

CDR3 sequence: CASGGTEAFF. Here the CDR3 DNA reads TGTGCTAGTGGAGGGACTGAAGCTTTCTTT. The genes are TRBV12-5 and TRBJ1-1, with D unclear. The CDR3 contains 10 residues. V dropped 6 bases and J dropped 5 bases, with 4 bases sitting between them. Germline V gene data show CDR1 as LGHNT and CDR2 as FRNRAP. Looking up the rest from reference TRBV12-5 and TRBJ1-1 gives the full variable domain: DARVTQTPRHKVTEMGQEVTMRCQPILGHNTVFWYRQTMMQGLELLAYFRNRAPLDDSGMPKDRFSAEMPDATLATLKIQPSEPRDSAVYFCASGGTEAFFGQGTRLTVV.

This chain links TRBV6-5 with TRBJ1-1; D is uncertain. Germline V gene data show CDR1 as MNHEY and CDR2 as SVGAGI. This CDR3 has 14 residues. Trimming removed 5 bases from V and 6 bases from J, with 16 bases in between. The CDR3 loop reads CASSTSEPYSEAFF. DNA of the CDR3: TGTGCCAGCAGTACTTCCGAACCCTATTCTGAAGCTTTCTTT.

The CDR3, as DNA: TGTGCCAGTAGCCTGGGACCATCCTACGAGCAGTACTTC. Encoded protein: CASSLGPSYEQYF. The chain uses TRBV19 and TRBJ2-7, with D perhaps given as TRBD1 or TRBD2 (5 bases each). V was cut by 6 bases and J by 1 base, with 10 bases left in between. Germline V gives CDR1 LNHDA, CDR2 SQIVND (reference sequence). This CDR3 contains 13 residues.

The rearrangement uses TRBV29-1 and TRBJ2-7, with 8 bases identical to TRBD2. Germline-derived CDR1 and CDR2 are SQVTM and ANQGSEA. With V trimmed by 2 bases and J by 3 bases, 9 bases remained unmatched. This CDR3 spans 15 amino acids. CDR3 region: CSVEWREALGYEQYF. The CDR3 DNA reads as TGCAGCGTTGAATGGCGGGAGGCCCTGGGCTACGAGCAGTACTTC.

Only a few counts were recorded for this clone. This chain uses TRBV7-9 with TRBJ1-1, with D perhaps TRBD1 (6 bases). The germline CDR1 and CDR2 sequences are SEHNR and FQNEAQ (reference sequence). V was trimmed by 4 bases and J by 6 bases, leaving 18 bases between them. This CDR3 has 15 residues. CDR3 sequence (DNA): TGTGCCAGCAGCTCCCCCAAGGGGGGGGGAGCTGAAGCTTTCTTT. It translates to CASSSPKGGGAEAFF.

The rearrangement links TRBV18 to TRBJ1-1; a weak D match, TRBD1 (6 bases). The CDR3 runs to 14 residues. Germline CDR1 reads KGHSH; CDR2 reads LQKENI. Between the trimmed V and J ends, which lost 2 bases and 0 bases, there was a span of 7 bases. Here the CDR3 reads CASSPGQMNTEAFF. DNA of the CDR3: TGTGCCAGCTCACCAGGACAGATGAACACTGAAGCTTTCTTT.

The chain uses TRBV5-4 and TRBJ1-1, with 9 nucleotides matching TRBD1. Germline V gene lookup returns CDR1 SGHNT and CDR2 YYREEE (reference sequence). The junction had 10 bases not matched to a gene; V was cut back by 4 bases and J by 3 bases. The CDR3 covers 16 residues. The DNA of the CDR3 is TGTGCCAGCAGCCGACCGACAGGGGGTCGGTACACTGAAGCTTTCTTT. It is translated as CASSRPTGGRYTEAFF.

The rearrangement uses TRBV5-8 and TRBJ1-5; D uncertain. This CDR3 region has 14 residues. Germline CDR1 reads SGHTS; CDR2 reads YDEGEE. V lost 2 bases, J lost 9 bases, and 15 bases lay in between. This chain's CDR3 is CASSFRGARAPQHF. For the CDR3, the DNA is TGTGCCAGCAGCTTCAGAGGCGCCCGGGCGCCCCAGCATTTT.

This sequence joins TRBV20-1 and TRBJ1-1; D is undetermined. The germline V gene encodes CDR1 DFQATT and CDR2 SNEGSKA (reference sequence). CDR3 size: 12 residues. Trimming left V 3 bases short and J 4 bases short, with 9 bases between. The CDR3 region has the DNA TGCAGTGCTAGTCTCGGGGTCACTGAAGCTTTCTTT. Its protein is CSASLGVTEAFF.

The gene calls are TRBV7-3 and TRBJ2-3; 9 positions match TRBD1. V trimming: 5 bases; J trimming: 8 bases; junction bases outside the gene matches: 8. The CDR3 has 14 residues. Germline CDR1 SGHTA, CDR2 FQGTGA. The CDR3 spells CASSQGQGLGTQYF. Written as DNA, the CDR3 is TGTGCCAGCAGCCAGGGACAGGGTTTAGGTACGCAGTATTTT.

As concerns this clone: The germline gene is not matched at one end of the junction; a read error may be the cause. The chain has TRBV4-3 and TRBJ2-3; TRBD2 matches 8 bases. CDR3 length: 14 residues. From germline, CDR1 is LGHNA and CDR2 YSLEER. CDR3 sequence reads: CASSQDPATSVSHF. The CDR3 coding sequence is TGCGCCAGCAGCCAAGATCCCGCGACTAGCGTTTCGCACTTT.

This clone showed up just a few times. V is TRBV25-1 and J is TRBJ2-5, with TRBD2 identical over 8 bases. The CDR3 is 15 residues long. V shed 3 bases and J 5 bases; nucleotides not matched to a gene: 8. CDR1 MGHDK and CDR2 SYGVNS come from the germline V gene. CDR3: CASSEEAGVRETQYF. For the CDR3, the DNA is TGTGCCAGCAGTGAGGAAGCGGGGGTTAGGGAGACCCAGTACTTC.

The V call is TRBV5-1, the J call TRBJ2-3, with D unresolved. This CDR3 has 14 residues. Per the germline V gene, CDR1 is SGHRS and CDR2 is YFSETQ. Trimming pared 5 bases from V and 1 base from J, leaving 11 bases between. This CDR3 is CASRSTSRTDTQYF. Written as DNA, the CDR3 is TGCGCCAGCAGAAGTACCTCCCGCACAGATACGCAGTATTTT.

This chain uses TRBV7-2 with TRBJ2-1; 9 bases are a match to TRBD1. The CDR3 loop spans 15 amino acids. The V and J ends lost 4 bases and 8 bases, in that order; junction bases with no gene match: 9. The germline CDR1 and CDR2 sequences are SGHTA and FQGNSA. DNA of the CDR3: TGTGCCAGCAGCTGGACAGGGGCCACTGGCGATGAGCAGTTCTTC. Translation gives CASSWTGATGDEQFF.

The J gene is TRBJ1-5, the V gene TRBV6-1; D unclear. The CDR3 runs 15 residues. The germline gives CDR1 MNHNS, CDR2 SASEGT. Trimming pared 2 bases from V and 7 bases from J, leaving 15 bases between. CDR3 in DNA: TGTGCCAGCAGTGAACAGGCGGCAGTAGGACAGCCCCAGCATTTT. The encoded protein is CASSEQAAVGQPQHF.

The chain carries TRBV5-1 and TRBJ2-1; D remains unclear. This CDR3 has 14 residues. Germline CDR1 and CDR2: SGHRS and YFSETQ. V gave up 1 base and J gave up 0 bases, with 5 bases separating them. The CDR3 coding sequence is TGCGCCAGCAGCTTGTCTAGCTCCTACAATGAGCAGTTCTTC. This encodes CASSLSSSYNEQFF.

This clone was observed a handful of times. This sequence joins TRBV5-8 and TRBJ1-2; no clear D. CDR1 and CDR2 (germline): SGHTS, YDEGEE. The CDR3 is 14 residues long. V shed 0 bases and J shed 6 bases, with 12 bases lying between them. In nucleotides, the CDR3 is TGTGCCAGCAGCTTGGGGCCGGGCCGGGATGGCTACACCTTC. The encoded protein is CASSLGPGRDGYTF.

The V call is TRBV6-5, the J call TRBJ2-3; 10 bases fit TRBD2. V trimming: 3 bases; J trimming: 2 bases; junction bases outside the gene matches: 2. The CDR3 sequence is 15 residues long. Germline values: CDR1 MNHEY, CDR2 SVGAGI. The CDR3 DNA follows: TGTGCCAGCAGTTATGGACTAGCGGACACAGATACGCAGTATTTT. The encoded protein is CASSYGLADTDTQYF.

The gene calls are TRBV4-2 and TRBJ2-7; 8 nucleotides align to TRBD2. The ends lost 3 bases at V and 3 bases at J; junction bases unmatched: 4. CDR3 size: 14 residues. The V gene's germline CDR1 is LGHNA and CDR2 YNFKEQ. The DNA of the CDR3 is TGTGCCAGCAGCCAGGGACTAGGGGACTACGAGCAGTACTTC. The encoded protein is CASSQGLGDYEQYF.

This clone was recorded only once. The rearrangement uses TRBV28 and TRBJ2-1; maybe TRBD2 (5 bases). Germline values: CDR1 MDHEN, CDR2 SYDVKM. V was pared by 3 bases and J by 5 bases, with 14 bases between. This CDR3 has 15 amino acids. The CDR3 region is CASSLRAIIDNEQFF. In DNA form, the CDR3 reads TGTGCCAGCAGTTTGAGGGCCATAATCGACAATGAGCAGTTCTTC.

The chain employs TRBV6-2 or TRBV6-3 and TRBJ2-2; TRBD2 aligns across 12 bases. After removal of 4 bases from V and 0 bases from J, the junction contained 6 bases not matched to a gene. The CDR3 loop spans 18 amino acids. The germline V gene has CDR1 MNHEY and CDR2 SVGEGT. The CDR3 reads CASSSPRTSGANTGELFF. For the CDR3, the DNA is TGTGCCAGCAGTTCCCCCCGGACTAGCGGGGCGAACACCGGGGAGCTGTTTTTT.

The chain combines TRBV9 with TRBJ2-1, with TRBD2 identical over 7 bases. CDR1 SGDLS and CDR2 YYNGEE come from the germline V gene. V lost 0 bases, J lost 1 base, and 1 base stayed unmatched. CDR3 length: 15 amino acids. The CDR3 region has the DNA TGTGCCAGCAGCGTAGAAGCGGGATCCTACAATGAGCAGTTCTTC. Encoded protein: CASSVEAGSYNEQFF.

This clone was seen a single time. The V gene is TRBV6-5, the J gene TRBJ1-1, with D possibly TRBD1 on 6 matching bases. Germline loops: CDR1 MNHEY, CDR2 SVGAGI. The CDR3 totals 12 residues. Trimming cost V 6 bases and J 10 bases, with 15 bases left between them. The CDR3 sequence: CASSRRDNRAFF. In nucleotides, the CDR3 is TGTGCCAGCAGCCGCCGGGACAACCGAGCTTTCTTT.

The J gene is TRBJ2-3, the V gene TRBV13; TRBD2 is a possible D gene (5 bases). This CDR3 contains 13 residues. Trimming shortened V by 3 bases and J by 4 bases, and 8 bases separated the two germline ends. From germline, CDR1 is PRHDT and CDR2 FYEKMQ (reference sequence). The CDR3 DNA is TGTGCCAGCAGCTTCTGGACTTCAGATACGCAGTATTTT. Its translation is CASSFWTSDTQYF.

The chain has TRBV19 and TRBJ2-1; 11 bases align to TRBD2. Germline loops: CDR1 LNHDA, CDR2 SQIVND (reference sequence). The J segment lost 6 bases and the V segment lost 9 bases, leaving 7 bases of the junction unmatched. The CDR3 contains 14 residues. DNA for the CDR3: TGTGCCAGCCACGGACTAGCGGGCCCCAATGAGCAGTTCTTC. Translated, it gives CASHGLAGPNEQFF.

V is TRBV6-5 and J is TRBJ2-7; TRBD1 aligns across 7 bases. CDR3 length equals 12 residues. Germline loops: CDR1 MNHEY, CDR2 SVGAGI. Trimming at V came to 8 bases and at J to 6 bases, leaving 7 bases not matched to a gene. The DNA for the CDR3 is TGTGCCAGCGGATACAGGGGCGGCGAGCAGTACTTC. As protein: CASGYRGGEQYF.

This rearrangement joins TRBV20-1 to TRBJ2-3; maybe TRBD2 (6 bases). Germline V gene data show CDR1 as DFQATT and CDR2 as SNEGSKA (reference sequence). Trimming cost V 3 bases and J 2 bases, with 15 bases left between them. This CDR3 spans 15 amino acids. CDR3 protein: CSASLGGSVTDTQYF. CDR3 nucleotides: TGCAGTGCTAGTCTCGGGGGTTCTGTCACAGATACGCAGTATTTT.

The chain couples TRBV15 to TRBJ2-1; 9 bases line up with TRBD1. V dropped 1 base and J dropped 5; count of bases not matched to a gene: 3. Germline-derived CDR1 and CDR2 are LNHNV and YYDKDF (reference sequence). CDR3 size: 15 residues. CDR3 loop: CATSRATGGNNEQFF. CDR3 DNA: TGTGCCACCAGCAGAGCGACAGGGGGTAACAATGAGCAGTTCTTC.